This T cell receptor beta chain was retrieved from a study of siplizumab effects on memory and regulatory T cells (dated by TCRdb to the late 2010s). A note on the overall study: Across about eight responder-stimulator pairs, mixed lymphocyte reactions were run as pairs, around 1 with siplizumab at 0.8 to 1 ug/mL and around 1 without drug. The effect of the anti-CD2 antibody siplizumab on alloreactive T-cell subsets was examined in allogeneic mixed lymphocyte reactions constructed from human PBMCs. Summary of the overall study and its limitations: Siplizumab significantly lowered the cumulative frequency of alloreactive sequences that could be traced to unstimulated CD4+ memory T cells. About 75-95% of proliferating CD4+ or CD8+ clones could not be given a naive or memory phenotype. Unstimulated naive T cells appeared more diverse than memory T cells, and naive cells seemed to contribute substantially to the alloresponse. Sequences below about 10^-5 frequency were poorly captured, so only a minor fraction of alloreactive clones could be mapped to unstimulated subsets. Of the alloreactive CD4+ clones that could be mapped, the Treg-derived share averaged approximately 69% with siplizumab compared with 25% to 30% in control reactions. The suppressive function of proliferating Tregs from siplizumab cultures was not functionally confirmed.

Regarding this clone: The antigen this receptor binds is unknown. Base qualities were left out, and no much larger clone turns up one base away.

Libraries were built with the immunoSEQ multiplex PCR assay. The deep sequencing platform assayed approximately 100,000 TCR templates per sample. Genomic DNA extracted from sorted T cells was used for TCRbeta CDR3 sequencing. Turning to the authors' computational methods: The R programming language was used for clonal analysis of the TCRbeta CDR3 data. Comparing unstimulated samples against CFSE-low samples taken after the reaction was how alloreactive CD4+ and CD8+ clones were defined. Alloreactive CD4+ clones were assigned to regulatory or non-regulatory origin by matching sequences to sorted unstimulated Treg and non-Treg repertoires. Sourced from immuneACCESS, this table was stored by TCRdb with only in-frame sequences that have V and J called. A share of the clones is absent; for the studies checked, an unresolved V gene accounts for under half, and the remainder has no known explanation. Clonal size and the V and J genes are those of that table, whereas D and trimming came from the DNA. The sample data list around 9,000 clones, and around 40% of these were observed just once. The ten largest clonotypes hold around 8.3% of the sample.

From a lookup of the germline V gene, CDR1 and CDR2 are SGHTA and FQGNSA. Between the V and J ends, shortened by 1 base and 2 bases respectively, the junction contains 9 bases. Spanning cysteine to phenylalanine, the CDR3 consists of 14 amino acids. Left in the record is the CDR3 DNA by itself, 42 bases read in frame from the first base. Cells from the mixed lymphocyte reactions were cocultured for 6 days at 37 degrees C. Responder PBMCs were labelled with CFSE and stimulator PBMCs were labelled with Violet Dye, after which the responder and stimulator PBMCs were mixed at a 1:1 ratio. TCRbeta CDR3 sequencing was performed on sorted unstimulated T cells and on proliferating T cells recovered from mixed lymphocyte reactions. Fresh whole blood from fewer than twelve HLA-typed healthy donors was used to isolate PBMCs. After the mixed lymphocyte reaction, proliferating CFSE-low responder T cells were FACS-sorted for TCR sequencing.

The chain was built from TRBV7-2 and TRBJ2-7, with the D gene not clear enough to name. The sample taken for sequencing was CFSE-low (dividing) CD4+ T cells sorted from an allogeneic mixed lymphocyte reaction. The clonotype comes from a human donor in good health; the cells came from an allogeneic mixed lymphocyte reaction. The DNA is TGTGCCAGCAGCTTAGTCGACGGACCCTACGAGCAGTACTTC. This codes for CASSLVDGPYEQYF. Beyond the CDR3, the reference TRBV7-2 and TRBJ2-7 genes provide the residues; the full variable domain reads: GAGVSQSPSNKVTEKGKDVELRCDPISGHTALYWYRQSLGQGLEFLIYFQGNSAPDKSGLPSDRFSAERTGGSVSTLTIQRTQQEDSAVYLCASSLVDGPYEQYFGPGTRLTVT.